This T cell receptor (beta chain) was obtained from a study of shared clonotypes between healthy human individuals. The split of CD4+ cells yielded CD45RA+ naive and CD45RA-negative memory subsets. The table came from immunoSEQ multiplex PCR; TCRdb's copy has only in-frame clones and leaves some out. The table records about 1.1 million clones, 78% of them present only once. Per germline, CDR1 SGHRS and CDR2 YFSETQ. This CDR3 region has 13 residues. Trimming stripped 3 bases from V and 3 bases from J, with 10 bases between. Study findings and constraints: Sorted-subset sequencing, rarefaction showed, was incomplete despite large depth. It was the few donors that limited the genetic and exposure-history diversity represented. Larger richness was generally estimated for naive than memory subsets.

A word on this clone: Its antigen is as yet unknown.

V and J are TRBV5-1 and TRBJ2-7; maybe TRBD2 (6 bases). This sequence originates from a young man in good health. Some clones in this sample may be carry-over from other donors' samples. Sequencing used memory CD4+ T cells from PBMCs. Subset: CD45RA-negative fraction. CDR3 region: CASSSGLFYEQYF. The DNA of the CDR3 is TGCGCCAGCAGCTCGGGACTTTTCTACGAGCAGTACTTC.